This T cell receptor beta chain was identified in a study of T-cell reconstitution after alpha-beta-depleted transplantation in children. The TCRbeta library was prepared with unique molecular identifiers. TCRdb ran MiXCR on the PCR reads and lists one entry per CDR3 protein. Seen here are some 550,000 distinct CDR3 sequences, roughly 24% observed once, and the top ten hold roughly an eighth. With V trimmed by 4 bases and J by 5 bases, 7 bases remained unmatched. This CDR3 has 14 residues. The table lists this clonotype with many counts. The sequences come from PBMCs, mostly from graft donor cells, collected 360 days after TCRalphabeta/CD19-depleted stem cell transplant. The V call is TRBV12-3 or TRBV12-4, the J call TRBJ1-1; TRBD1 matches at 7 bases. This sequence originates from a boy under two years old who had a stem cell transplant for acute myeloid leukemia, so the T cells may come from the graft donor. The DNA for the CDR3 is TGTGCCAGCAGTTATCAGGGGGTCCTTACTGAAGCTTTCTTT. Translating it yields CASSYQGVLTEAFF.